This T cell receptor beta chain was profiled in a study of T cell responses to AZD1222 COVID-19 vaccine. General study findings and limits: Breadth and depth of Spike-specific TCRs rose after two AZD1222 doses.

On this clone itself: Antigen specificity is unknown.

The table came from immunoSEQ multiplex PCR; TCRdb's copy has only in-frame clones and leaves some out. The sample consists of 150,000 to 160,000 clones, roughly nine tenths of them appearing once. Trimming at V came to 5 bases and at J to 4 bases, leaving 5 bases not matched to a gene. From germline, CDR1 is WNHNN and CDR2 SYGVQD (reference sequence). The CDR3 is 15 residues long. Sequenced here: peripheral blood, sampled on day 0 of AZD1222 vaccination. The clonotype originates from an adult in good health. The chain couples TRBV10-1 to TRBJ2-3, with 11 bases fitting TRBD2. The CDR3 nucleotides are TGCGCCAGCAGTTTACTAGCGGGAGCCCCAGATACGCAGTATTTT. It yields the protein CASSLLAGAPDTQYF.